Shown below are 3 T cell receptor beta chains from a single sample sequenced in a study of blood T cell repertoires in COVID-19. Clones were read by immunoSEQ multiplex PCR, and TCRdb kept only the in-frame ones, dropping some. The table has fewer than 300,000 clones, 75% to 85% seen once. Source material: peripheral blood. These receptor sequences come from a man in his fifties with active or convalescent COVID-19.

The rearrangement uses TRBV3-1 (or the pseudogene TRBV3-2) and TRBJ2-5; D possibly corresponds to TRBD1 (6 bases). Germline CDR1 reads LGHDT; CDR2 reads YNNKEL (reference sequence). The CDR3 is made up of 16 amino acids. Trimming stripped 0 bases from V and 5 bases from J, with 16 bases between. CDR3 region: CASSQEVSGAGETQYF. CDR3 in DNA: TGTGCCAGCAGCCAAGAGGTATCAGGGGCCGGGGAGACCCAGTACTTC.

Only a few counts were recorded for this clone. This rearrangement joins TRBV29-1 to TRBJ2-1; D possibly corresponds to TRBD1 (6 bases). The V gene's germline CDR1 is SQVTM and CDR2 ANQGSEA. V was shortened by 6 bases and J by 2 bases, with 17 bases between the two germline ends. The CDR3 extends over 15 amino acids. CDR3 sequence reads: CSVGTLDRPYNEQFF. CDR3 sequence (DNA): TGCAGCGTCGGCACCTTGGACAGACCCTACAATGAGCAGTTCTTC.

The chain recombines TRBV30 with TRBJ2-7; 8 bases are a match to TRBD2. The V and J ends lost 0 bases and 2 bases, in that order; junction bases with no gene match: 15. Germline V lookup: CDR1 GTSNPN, CDR2 SVGIG (reference sequence). CDR3 length: 18 amino acids. In nucleotides, the CDR3 is TGTGCCTGGAGTGTAGTGCCTAGCGGGCTTAAAAGGACCTACGAGCAGTACTTC. Its translation: CAWSVVPSGLKRTYEQYF. Complete variable domain (other parts from reference TRBV30 and TRBJ2-7): SQTIHQWPATLVQPVGSPLSLECTVEGTSNPNLYWYRQAAGRGLQLLFYSVGIGQISSEVPQNLSASRPQDRQFILSSKKLLLSDSGFYLCAWSVVPSGLKRTYEQYFGPGTRLTVT.